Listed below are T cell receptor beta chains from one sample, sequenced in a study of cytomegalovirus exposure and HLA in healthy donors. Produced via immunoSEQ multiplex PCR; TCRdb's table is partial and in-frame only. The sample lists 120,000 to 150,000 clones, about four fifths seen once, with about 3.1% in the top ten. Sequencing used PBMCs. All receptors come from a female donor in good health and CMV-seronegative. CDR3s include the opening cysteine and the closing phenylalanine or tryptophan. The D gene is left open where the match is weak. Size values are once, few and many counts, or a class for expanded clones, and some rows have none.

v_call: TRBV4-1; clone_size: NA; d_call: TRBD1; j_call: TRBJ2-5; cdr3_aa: CASSQESIRGTGGQETQYF; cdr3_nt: TGCGCCAGCAGCCAGGAGAGTATACGCGGGACAGGGGGCCAAGAGACCCAGTACTTC
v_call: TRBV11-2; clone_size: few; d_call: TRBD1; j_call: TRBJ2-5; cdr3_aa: CASSSGQGVQFETQYF; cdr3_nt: TGTGCCAGCAGCTCGGGACAGGGGGTTCAGTTCGAGACCCAGTACTTC
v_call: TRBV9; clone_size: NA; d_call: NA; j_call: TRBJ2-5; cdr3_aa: CASSVYWGGPEETQYF; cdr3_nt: TGTGCCAGCAGCGTATATTGGGGGGGGCCGGAAGAGACCCAGTACTTC
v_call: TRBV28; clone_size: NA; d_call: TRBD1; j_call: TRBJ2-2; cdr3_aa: CASSPGQGGTGELFF; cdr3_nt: TGTGCCAGCAGCCCGGGACAGGGAGGGACCGGGGAGCTGTTTTTT
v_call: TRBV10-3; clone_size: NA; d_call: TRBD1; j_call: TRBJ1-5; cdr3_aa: CAIRTGGDQPQHF; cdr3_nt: TGTGCCATCAGGACAGGGGGGGATCAGCCCCAGCATTTT
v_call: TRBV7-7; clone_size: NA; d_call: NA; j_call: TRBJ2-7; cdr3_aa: CANSLGFNRGDEQYF; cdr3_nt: TGTGCTAACAGCTTAGGCTTTAATAGGGGCGACGAGCAGTACTTC
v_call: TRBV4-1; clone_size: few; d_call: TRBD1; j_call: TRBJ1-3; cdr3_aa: CASSQEDREGNTIYF; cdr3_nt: TGCGCCAGCAGCCAAGAGGACAGGGAAGGAAACACCATATATTTT
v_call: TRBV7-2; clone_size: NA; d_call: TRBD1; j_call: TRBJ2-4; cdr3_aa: CASSPRGTGFDIQYF; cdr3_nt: TGTGCCAGCAGCCCCCGCGGGACAGGGTTTGACATTCAGTACTTC
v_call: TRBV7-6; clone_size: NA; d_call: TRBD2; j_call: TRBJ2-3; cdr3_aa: CASSRTSGRVLSTDTQYF; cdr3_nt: TGTGCCAGCAGCCGGACTAGCGGGAGGGTCCTTAGCACAGATACGCAGTATTTT
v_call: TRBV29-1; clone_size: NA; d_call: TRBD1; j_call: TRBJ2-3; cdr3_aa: CSVAGGQGEGGTDTQYF; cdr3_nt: TGCAGCGTTGCTGGAGGACAGGGGGAAGGTGGCACAGATACGCAGTATTTT
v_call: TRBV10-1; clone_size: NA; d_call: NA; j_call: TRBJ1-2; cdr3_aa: CASSDSTDNYGYTF; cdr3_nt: TGCGCCAGCAGTGATTCTACAGATAACTATGGCTACACCTTC
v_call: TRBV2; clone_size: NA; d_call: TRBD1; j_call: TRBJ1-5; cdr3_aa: CASIEKASRGRSNQPQHF; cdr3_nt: TGTGCCAGCATTGAAAAGGCATCCAGGGGGCGAAGCAATCAGCCCCAGCATTTT
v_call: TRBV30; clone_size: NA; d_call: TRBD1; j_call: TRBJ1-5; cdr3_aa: CASSDRADQPQHF; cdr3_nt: TGTGCCTCCTCCGACAGGGCGGATCAGCCCCAGCATTTT
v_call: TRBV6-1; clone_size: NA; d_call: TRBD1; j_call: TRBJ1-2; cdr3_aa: CANGQGAQYGYTF; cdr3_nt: TGTGCCAACGGACAGGGGGCGCAGTATGGCTACACCTTC
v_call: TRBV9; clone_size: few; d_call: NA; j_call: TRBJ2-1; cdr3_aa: CASSVYWTTNEQFF; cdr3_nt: TGTGCCAGCAGCGTATACTGGACTACCAATGAGCAGTTCTTC
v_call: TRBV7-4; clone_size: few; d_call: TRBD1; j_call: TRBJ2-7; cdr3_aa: CASSGSRDSPYEQYF; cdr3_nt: TGTGCCAGCAGCGGGTCCCGGGACAGCCCCTACGAGCAGTACTTC
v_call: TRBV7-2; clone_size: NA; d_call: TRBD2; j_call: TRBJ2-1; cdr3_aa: CASKTGLATYNEQFF; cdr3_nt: TGTGCCAGCAAAACCGGACTAGCGACCTACAATGAGCAGTTCTTC
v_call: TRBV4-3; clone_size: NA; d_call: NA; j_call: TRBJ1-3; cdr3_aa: CASGGGGLSGNTIYF; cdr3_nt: TGCGCCAGCGGAGGGGGGGGGCTCTCTGGAAACACCATATATTTT
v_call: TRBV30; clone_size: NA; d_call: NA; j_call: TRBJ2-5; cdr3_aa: CAWNTRWQETQYF; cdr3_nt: TGTGCCTGGAATACGAGGTGGCAAGAGACCCAGTACTTC
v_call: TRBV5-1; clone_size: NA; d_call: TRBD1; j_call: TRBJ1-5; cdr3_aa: CASSRTGDSNQPQHF; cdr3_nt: TGCGCCAGCAGCAGGACAGGGGATAGCAATCAGCCCCAGCATTTT
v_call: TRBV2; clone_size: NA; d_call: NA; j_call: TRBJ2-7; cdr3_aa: CASVLRRANEQYF; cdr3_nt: TGTGCCAGCGTCCTCCGCAGGGCGAATGAGCAGTACTTC
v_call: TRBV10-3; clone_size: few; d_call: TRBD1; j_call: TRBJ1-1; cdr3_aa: CAITSTGVGSDTEAFF; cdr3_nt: TGTGCCATCACCTCGACAGGGGTGGGCTCGGACACTGAAGCTTTCTTT
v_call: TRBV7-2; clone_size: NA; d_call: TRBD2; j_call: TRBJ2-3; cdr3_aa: CASSLGGSRTDTQYF; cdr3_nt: TGTGCCAGCAGCTTAGGCGGGAGTAGGACAGATACGCAGTATTTT
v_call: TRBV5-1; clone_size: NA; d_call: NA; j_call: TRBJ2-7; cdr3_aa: CASSLDFRTQKNEQYF; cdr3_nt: TGCGCCAGCAGCTTGGATTTCCGGACACAAAAGAACGAGCAGTACTTC
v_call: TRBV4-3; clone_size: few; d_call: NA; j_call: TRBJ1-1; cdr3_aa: CASSQGGSLNTEAFF; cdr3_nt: TGCGCCAGCAGCCAAGGAGGCAGTCTGAACACTGAAGCTTTCTTT
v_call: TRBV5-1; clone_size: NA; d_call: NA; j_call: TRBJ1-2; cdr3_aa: CASKDGGYGYTF; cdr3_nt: TGCGCCAGCAAAGACGGGGGCTATGGCTACACCTTC
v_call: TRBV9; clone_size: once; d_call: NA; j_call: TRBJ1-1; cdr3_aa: CASSAGQSAVVAFF; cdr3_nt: TGTGCCAGCAGCGCAGGACAGTCCGCCGTAGTGGCTTTCTTT
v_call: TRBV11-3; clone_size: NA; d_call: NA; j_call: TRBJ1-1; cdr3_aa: CASSLPGNTEAFF; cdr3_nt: TGTGCCAGCAGCTTACCAGGAAACACTGAAGCTTTCTTT
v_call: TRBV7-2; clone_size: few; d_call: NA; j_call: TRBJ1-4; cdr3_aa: CASSLNSRAEKLFF; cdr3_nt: TGTGCCAGCAGCTTGAATTCCAGGGCGGAAAAACTGTTTTTT
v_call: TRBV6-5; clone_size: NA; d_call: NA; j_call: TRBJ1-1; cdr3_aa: CASSSLRARDTEAFF; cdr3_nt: TGTGCCAGCAGTTCTCTCAGGGCAAGGGACACTGAAGCTTTCTTT
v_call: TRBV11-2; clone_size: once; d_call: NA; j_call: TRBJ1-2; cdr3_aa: CASSQPDTVIYTF; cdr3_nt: TGTGCCAGCAGCCAACCCGACACGGTAATCTACACCTTC
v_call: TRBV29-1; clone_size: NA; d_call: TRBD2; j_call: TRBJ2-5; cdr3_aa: CSVEGTSGQETQYF; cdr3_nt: TGCAGCGTTGAGGGGACTAGCGGCCAAGAGACCCAGTACTTC
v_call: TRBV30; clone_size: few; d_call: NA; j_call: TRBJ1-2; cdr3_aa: CAWIRQKRGYTF; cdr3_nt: TGTGCCTGGATCAGGCAAAAACGTGGCTACACCTTC
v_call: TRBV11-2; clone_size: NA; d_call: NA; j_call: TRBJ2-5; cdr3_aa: CASSLGLAGETQYF; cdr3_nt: TGTGCCAGCAGCTTAGGCCTGGCGGGGGAGACCCAGTACTTC
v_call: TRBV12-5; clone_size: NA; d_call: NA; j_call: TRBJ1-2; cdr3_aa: CASGEQTLSVTF; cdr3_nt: TGTGCTAGTGGTGAACAGACCCTTTCGGTCACCTTC
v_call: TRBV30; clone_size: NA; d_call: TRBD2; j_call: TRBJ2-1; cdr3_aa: CAWSKAGTSGPHNEQFF; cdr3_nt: TGTGCCTGGAGTAAAGCAGGGACTAGCGGTCCTCACAATGAGCAGTTCTTC
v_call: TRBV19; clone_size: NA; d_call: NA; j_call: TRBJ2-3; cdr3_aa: CASSKLQGADTQYF; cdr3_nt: TGTGCCAGTAGCAAATTACAGGGTGCAGATACGCAGTATTTT
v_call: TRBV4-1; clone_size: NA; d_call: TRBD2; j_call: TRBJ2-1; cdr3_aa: CASSVTSGSDREQFF; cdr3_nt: TGCGCCAGCAGCGTAACTAGCGGGAGTGATCGTGAGCAGTTCTTC
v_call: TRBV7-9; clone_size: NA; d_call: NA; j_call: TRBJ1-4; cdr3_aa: CASSFSSEKLFF; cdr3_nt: TGTGCCAGCAGCTTTAGTTCTGAAAAACTGTTTTTT
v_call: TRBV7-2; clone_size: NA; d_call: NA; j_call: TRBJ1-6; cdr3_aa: CASSKPAAPNSPLHF; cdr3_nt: TGTGCCAGCAGCAAACCTGCGGCTCCTAATTCACCCCTCCACTTT
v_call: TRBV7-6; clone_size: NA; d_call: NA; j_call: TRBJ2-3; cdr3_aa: CASSPTLTDTQYF; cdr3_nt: TGTGCCAGCAGCCCGACACTCACAGATACGCAGTATTTT
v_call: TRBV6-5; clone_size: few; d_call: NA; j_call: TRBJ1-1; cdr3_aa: CASCRGTEAFF; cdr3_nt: TGTGCCAGCTGTAGGGGCACTGAAGCTTTCTTT
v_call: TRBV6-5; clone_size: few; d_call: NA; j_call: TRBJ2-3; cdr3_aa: CASSSTVTGTDTQYF; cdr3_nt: TGTGCCAGCAGTTCTACCGTCACAGGCACAGATACGCAGTATTTT